This T cell receptor beta chain appears in the sequencing data of a study of cytomegalovirus exposure and HLA in healthy donors. Study-wide findings and caveats: V- and J-gene trimming of TCR beta was linked (in a later analysis) to a missense DCLRE1C variant.

V was clipped by 10 bases and J by 4 bases, with 16 bases between them. Germline V lookup: CDR1 SNHLY, CDR2 FYNNEI. This CDR3 contains 13 residues. The PCR made use of 60 Vbeta and 13 Jbeta primers. Profiling relied on immunoSEQ multiplex PCR, and the TCRdb table lists in-frame clones only, not all of them. Here the sample spans tens of thousands of clones, about 70% being singletons. On this clone: Its target is not known.

Sequencing was performed on PBMCs. The chain recombines TRBV2 with TRBJ1-1; the D gene is possibly TRBD1 (5 bases). The sequence was obtained from a woman in her twenties or thirties in good health and CMV-seropositive. CDR3 coding DNA: TGTGCCACCCAACTGGAGGGGAGCACTGAAGCTTTCTTT. Translated, it gives CATQLEGSTEAFF. The complete variable domain, with remaining parts taken from reference TRBV2 and TRBJ1-1, reads EPEVTQTPSHQVTQMGQEVILRCVPISNHLYFYWYRQILGQKVEFLVSFYNNEISEKSEIFDDQFSVERPDGSNFTLKIRSTKLEDSAMYFCATQLEGSTEAFFGQGTRLTVV.